The sequence of this T cell receptor beta chain was determined in a study of blood T cell repertoires in COVID-19. As for the study in general: Whether acute or convalescent, the COVID-19 samples came from the United States, Italy and Spain.

From germline, CDR1 is SNHLY and CDR2 FYNNEI. This CDR3 has 13 amino acids. Between the trimmed V and J ends, which lost 6 bases and 2 bases, there was a span of 10 bases. In the original workflow: Estimated nucleated cell counts came from reference gene primer amplification. Data came from immunoSEQ multiplex PCR; TCRdb stores just in-frame clones and leaves some out. Clonal size and the V and J genes are those of that table, whereas D and trimming came from the DNA. Seen here are approximately 200,000 clones, roughly 80% observed once, and the top ten hold 2.3%. This TCR was recovered from a woman in her sixties or seventies with acute or convalescent COVID-19. The sequencing sample was made of peripheral blood. This rearrangement joins TRBV2 to TRBJ1-2, with a tentative D call TRBD1 (5 bases). CDR3 nucleotides: TGTGCCAGCAGCTTAGACAGAAACTATGGCTACACCTTC. This gives the protein CASSLDRNYGYTF.